Here is one T cell receptor beta chain with its context. Germline assignment: CDR1 WNHNN and CDR2 SYGVQD (reference sequence). The CDR3 is 13 amino acids. V lost 5 bases, J lost 10 bases, and 15 bases lay in between. The repertoire was sequenced with immunoSEQ multiplex PCR; TCRdb's copy has only in-frame clones and lacks some. The sample shows some 680,000 clones, about three quarters of them seen only once. These data belong to a study of shared clonotypes between healthy human individuals. The V call is TRBV10-1, the J call TRBJ2-1; no reliable D call. The clonotype comes from a woman between 25 and 40 years old in good health. The sample consisted of memory CD4+ T cells sorted from blood. Documented subset: CD45RA-negative fraction. The CDR3: CASSLVRSREQFF. CDR3 nucleotides: TGCGCCAGCAGTCTTGTACGTAGCCGGGAGCAGTTCTTC.